One and the same sample provided the 6 T cell receptor beta chains below, sequenced in a study of T cell responses to AZD1222 COVID-19 vaccine. Produced via immunoSEQ multiplex PCR; TCRdb's table is partial and in-frame only. The repertoire holds some 54,000 clones, with approximately 90% as singletons. Sequenced material: peripheral blood, taken on day 0 of AZD1222 vaccination. These receptor sequences come from an adult in good health.

The chain has TRBV4-2 and TRBJ1-1, with D unresolved. This CDR3 has 13 residues. V was trimmed by 1 base and J by 7 bases, leaving 10 bases between them. The V gene's germline CDR1 is LGHNA and CDR2 YNFKEQ. DNA for the CDR3: TGTGCCAGCAGCCAAGGACAAGGCTATGAAGCTTTCTTT. This gives the protein CASSQGQGYEAFF.

A single count supports this clone. The CDR3 coding sequence is TGTGCCAGCTCACCAAGGGGGACAATCAATCAGCCCCAGCATTTT. Its protein product is CASSPRGTINQPQHF. V usage is TRBV18 and J usage is TRBJ1-5; TRBD1 is a possible D gene (6 bases). The CDR3 consists of 15 residues. Germline V gene data show CDR1 as KGHSH and CDR2 as LQKENI. V shed 2 bases and J shed 3 bases, with 11 bases lying between them. Full variable domain (outside the CDR3, taken from reference TRBV18 and TRBJ1-5): NAGVMQNPRHLVRRRGQEARLRCSPMKGHSHVYWYRQLPEEGLKFMVYLQKENIIDESGMPKERFSAEFPKEGPSILRIQQVVRGDSAAYFCASSPRGTINQPQHFGDGTRLSIL.

The chain combines TRBV6-5 with TRBJ2-3, with TRBD1 matching over 7 bases. This CDR3 is 13 amino acids long. Unmatched junction bases numbered 1, after V lost 2 bases and J lost 5 bases. In germline, CDR1 is MNHEY, CDR2 SVGAGI. CDR3 in amino acids: CASSYPGGDTQYF. The CDR3 DNA sequence: TGTGCCAGCAGTTACCCAGGGGGAGATACGCAGTATTTT.

This chain connects TRBV5-1 to TRBJ2-2; perhaps TRBD2 as D (7 bases). The V end was cut by 0 bases, the J end by 4 bases, with 13 bases between. The CDR3 is made up of 16 amino acids. The germline V gene has CDR1 SGHRS and CDR2 YFSETQ. The CDR3 DNA follows: TGCGCCAGCAGCTTGGGGGCGGGGGCGAGCACCGGGGAGCTGTTTTTT. The encoded protein is CASSLGAGASTGELFF.

This clone showed up just a few times. The chain carries TRBV5-8 and TRBJ2-2; D gene ambiguous. This CDR3 comprises 16 residues. Trimming removed 3 bases from V and 0 bases from J, with 12 bases in between. Germline V gene sequence: CDR1 SGHTS, CDR2 YDEGEE. The CDR3 here is CASSSGRTSNTGELFF. As DNA, the CDR3 is TGTGCCAGCAGCTCCGGACGAACCTCGAACACCGGGGAGCTGTTTTTT. The variable domain in full, completed from reference TRBV5-8 and TRBJ2-2, reads EAGVTQSPTHLIKTRGQQATLRCSPISGHTSVYWYQQALGLGLQFLLWYDEGEERNRGNFPPRFSGRQFPNYSSELNVNALELEDSALYLCASSSGRTSNTGELFFGEGSRLTVL.

The chain uses TRBV28 and TRBJ1-1, with 8 bases that match TRBD1. This CDR3 comprises 16 residues. Germline CDR1 MDHEN, CDR2 SYDVKM. Losses at the gene ends were 5 bases for V and 3 bases for J; bases not matched to a gene: 11. CDR3 sequence: CASSPIGQGSDTEAFF. CDR3 coding DNA: TGTGCCAGCAGTCCCATCGGACAGGGATCGGACACTGAAGCTTTCTTT.